These T cell receptor beta chains were read from a single sample in a study of CD8 T cells in ankylosing spondylitis. MiXCR, applied by TCRdb to the 5' RACE reads, yields one record per CDR3 protein. The table shows approximately 540,000 distinct CDR3 sequences, with more than 9.5% occurring only once. The sample comprised blood, either unsorted or a sorted T cell fraction (not recorded which). These receptors were collected from a male donor with ankylosing spondylitis. Each CDR3 is given with its conserved first and last residue. The D gene is left open where the match is weak. Clone size is not always given. Where it is, it says once, few, many or a class for expanded clones.

CDR3 DNA | CDR3 protein | V gene | D gene | clone size | J gene
TGCAGTGCTAGAGACGGCAGGGGAACAATATGGGAGCAGTTCTTC | CSARDGRGTIWEQFF | TRBV20-1 | - | few | TRBJ2-1
TGTGCCAGCTCACCAGTTCCTAGCGGGAGCACAGATACGCAGTATTTT | CASSPVPSGSTDTQYF | TRBV18 | TRBD2 | - | TRBJ2-3
TGTGCCACCAGCAGAGGAGCGGGAGAGGGGGACAATGAGCAGTTCTTC | CATSRGAGEGDNEQFF | TRBV15 | TRBD2 | - | TRBJ2-1
TGCAGTGCCGCTAGGGGACAGGGTCTTGAGCAGTTCTTC | CSAARGQGLEQFF | TRBV20-1 | TRBD1 | - | TRBJ2-1
TGTGCCAGCAGTTTTATTGGTGAGCAGTTCTTC | CASSFIGEQFF | TRBV12-3/TRBV12-4 | - | few | TRBJ2-1
TGCAGTGCATCCGGACTAGCGGGGAGTTCGAACACCGGGGAGCTGTTTTTT | CSASGLAGSSNTGELFF | TRBV20-1 | TRBD2 | few | TRBJ2-2
TGCAGTGCTAGAGAGGGGGTCCCGAGGGGCACCGGGGAGCTGTTTTTT | CSAREGVPRGTGELFF | TRBV20-1 | - | many | TRBJ2-2
TGTGCCAGCAGCTTAGTTCTGGGCGGAGTCTACAATGAGCAGTTCTTC | CASSLVLGGVYNEQFF | TRBV7-2 | - | few | TRBJ2-1
TGTGCCACCAGTGATTTAAGGGGGGCCGGGGAGACCCAGTACTTC | CATSDLRGAGETQYF | TRBV24-1 | - | - | TRBJ2-5
TGCAGCGTTGAACTCGGGGTCGGCACTGAAGCTTTCTTT | CSVELGVGTEAFF | TRBV29-1 | - | many | TRBJ1-1
TGCGCCAGCAGCTCCCCGGAGAACGACAATGAGCAGTTCTTC | CASSSPENDNEQFF | TRBV5-1 | - | - | TRBJ2-1
TGTGCCAGCTCGCCGGGACTAGCGGGAGCCCAAGCTACTCGCGAGCAGTACTTC | CASSPGLAGAQATREQYF | TRBV18 | TRBD2 | few | TRBJ2-7
TGCGCCAGCAGCACCCGGGACATCCTCACCGGGGAGCTGTTTTTT | CASSTRDILTGELFF | TRBV5-1 | - | - | TRBJ2-2
TGTGCCAGCAGCTTAGTTGCTAGCGATCAAGAGACCCAGTACTTC | CASSLVASDQETQYF | TRBV7-7 | - | - | TRBJ2-5
TGCAGTGCTAGAGATATGGGACAGGTTTTTGCGGGCTACACCTTC | CSARDMGQVFAGYTF | TRBV20-1 | TRBD1 | few | TRBJ1-2